This T cell receptor beta chain was recovered during a study of blood T cell repertoires in COVID-19. The wider study: Sources were T cells, B-cell-depleted T cells, or PBMCs; the material itself was cDNA or gDNA.

The table came from immunoSEQ multiplex PCR; TCRdb's copy has only in-frame clones and leaves some out. The table records 250,000 to 300,000 clones, about 86% of them present only once. Germline V CDR1 and CDR2: GTSNPN, SVGIG (reference sequence). Trimming took 2 bases from V and 10 from J; bases not matched to a gene: 17. CDR3 length: 17 amino acids. This clonotype was sampled from a woman aged 25-40 years with COVID-19, enrolled during active disease. The gene calls are TRBV30 and TRBJ2-1, with TRBD2 matching over 10 bases. Sequenced input: peripheral blood. CDR3 loop: CAWSLLWRAGGRGEQFF. The CDR3 region has the DNA TGTGCCTGGAGTTTGTTATGGAGAGCGGGGGGGCGTGGAGAGCAGTTCTTC.